These T cell receptor beta chains were read from a single sample in a study of blood T cell repertoires in COVID-19. Assay: immunoSEQ multiplex PCR; the TCRdb copy retains only in-frame clones and omits some. The sample yields some 35,000 clones, 88% seen once. Material: peripheral blood. The receptors were sampled from a man in his 70s with active COVID-19. Each CDR3 is given with its conserved first and last residue. The D gene is left open where the match is weak. Clone size is not always given. Where it is, it says once, few, many or a class for expanded clones.

16,TRBJ1-5,TRBV4-3,.,TRBD1,CASSQDAGTGNQPQHF,TGCGCCAGCAGCCAGGATGCCGGGACAGGCAATCAGCCCCAGCATTTT
14,TRBJ2-5,TRBV6-5,.,.,CASSYLAGRETQYF,TGTGCCAGCAGTTACTTGGCGGGGAGAGAGACCCAGTACTTC
13,TRBJ2-7,TRBV6-5,.,.,CASSYQGRYEQYF,TGTGCCAGCAGTTACCAGGGGCGCTACGAGCAGTACTTC
20,TRBJ2-7,TRBV28,.,TRBD2,CASSSPLAGGTNPPVYEQYF,TGTGCCAGCAGTTCACCCCTAGCGGGAGGGACTAACCCCCCGGTCTACGAGCAGTACTTC
15,TRBJ1-5,TRBV7-2,.,.,CASSLVTGGNQPQHF,TGTGCCAGCAGCTTAGTAACGGGGGGTAATCAGCCCCAGCATTTT
15,TRBJ1-1,TRBV19,.,TRBD1,CASSETGGWDTEAFF,TGTGCCAGTAGCGAGACAGGGGGCTGGGACACTGAAGCTTTCTTT
16,TRBJ2-2,TRBV7-2,.,.,CASSPQRAGGTGELFF,TGTGCCAGCAGCCCCCAGCGGGCAGGGGGCACCGGGGAGCTGTTTTTT
15,TRBJ1-2,TRBV6-5,.,.,CASSPNAFTQNGYTF,TGTGCCAGCAGCCCCAACGCCTTTACACAGAATGGCTACACCTTC
14,TRBJ2-5,TRBV27,.,TRBD2,CASSLAGVPETQYF,TGTGCCAGCAGTCTAGCGGGAGTCCCAGAGACCCAGTACTTC
11,TRBJ2-5,TRBV11-2,.,.,CASSLVATQYF,TGTGCCAGCAGCTTAGTAGCGACCCAGTACTTC
13,TRBJ1-3,TRBV10-2,.,.,CASQTRSGNTIYF,TGCGCCAGTCAGACACGTTCTGGAAACACCATATATTTT
12,TRBJ2-5,TRBV7-2,.,.,CASSLLRETQYF,TGTGCCAGCAGCTTATTGAGAGAGACCCAGTACTTC
15,TRBJ1-1,TRBV6-4,.,.,CASAREGFSNTEAFF,TGTGCCAGCGCCAGGGAGGGGTTTTCGAACACTGAAGCTTTCTTT
14,TRBJ2-3,TRBV5-4,.,.,CASSSLSRGDTQYF,TGTGCCAGCAGCTCGCTTAGCCGGGGGGATACGCAGTATTTT
12,TRBJ2-7,TRBV5-1,.,.,CASSLGDYEQYF,TGCGCCAGCAGCTTAGGGGACTACGAGCAGTACTTC
11,TRBJ2-7,TRBV5-6,.,.,CASSARYEQYF,TGTGCCAGCAGCGCCCGGTACGAGCAGTACTTC
18,TRBJ2-2,TRBV4-3,once,TRBD1,CASSQDRYRDRGTGELFF,TGCGCCAGCAGCCAAGATAGGTACCGGGACAGGGGCACCGGGGAGCTGTTTTTT
18,TRBJ2-4,TRBV30,.,.,CAWSVGAGLLLAKNIQYF,TGTGCCTGGAGTGTAGGAGCGGGTCTACTTCTAGCCAAAAACATTCAGTACTTC
12,TRBJ1-2,TRBV29-1,.,TRBD1,CSVMGQLYGYTF,TGCAGCGTTATGGGACAGTTATATGGCTACACCTTC
13,TRBJ1-2,TRBV3-1/TRBV3-2,.,.,CASTTVGGTGYTF,TGTGCCAGCACCACCGTTGGAGGAACCGGCTACACCTTC
15,TRBJ2-7,TRBV28,.,.,CASSFPATPVGEQYF,TGTGCCAGCAGTTTTCCGGCGACACCAGTAGGCGAGCAGTACTTC
15,TRBJ1-6,TRBV2,.,TRBD1,CASTWDSSYNSPLHF,TGTGCCAGCACATGGGACAGCTCCTATAATTCACCCCTCCACTTT
14,TRBJ2-3,TRBV5-1,.,.,CASSLTPALDTQYF,TGCGCCAGCAGCTTAACCCCCGCACTAGATACGCAGTATTTT
15,TRBJ2-7,TRBV2,.,TRBD1,CASSFRGQGLGEQYF,TGTGCCAGCAGTTTCCGGGGACAGGGATTAGGCGAGCAGTACTTC
15,TRBJ2-7,TRBV4-3,.,TRBD1,CASSQTDRARGEQYF,TGCGCCAGCAGCCAAACCGACAGGGCACGTGGCGAGCAGTACTTC
14,TRBJ1-5,TRBV11-2,.,.,CASSFSGPNQPQHF,TGTGCCAGCAGCTTTTCAGGGCCCAATCAGCCCCAGCATTTT
16,TRBJ2-3,TRBV18,.,TRBD2,CASSPVSGGGTDTQYF,TGTGCCAGCTCACCGGTTAGCGGGGGGGGCACAGATACGCAGTATTTT
16,TRBJ2-7,TRBV7-8,once,TRBD2,CASSSGLAGVRYEQYF,TGTGCCAGCAGCTCGGGACTAGCGGGAGTCCGGTACGAGCAGTACTTC
14,TRBJ1-5,TRBV4-3,.,.,CASSQDGGAQPQHF,TGCGCCAGCAGCCAAGACGGGGGGGCTCAGCCCCAGCATTTT
11,TRBJ2-2,TRBV20-1,.,.,CSVQNTGELFF,TGCAGTGTCCAGAACACCGGGGAGCTGTTTTTT
17,TRBJ1-5,TRBV28,.,TRBD1,CASSILQGAYSNQPQHF,TGTGCCAGCAGTATACTACAGGGGGCTTATAGCAATCAGCCCCAGCATTTT
16,TRBJ2-3,TRBV7-8,once,TRBD2,CASSYPRTSGTDTQYF,TGTGCCAGCAGCTACCCGCGGACTAGCGGCACAGATACGCAGTATTTT
16,TRBJ2-1,TRBV20-1,.,TRBD2,CSASGLGGVLYNEQFF,TGCAGTGCTAGTGGTCTCGGGGGGGTTCTCTACAATGAGCAGTTCTTC